This T cell receptor beta chain was sequenced during a study of vaccination effects on CD4 cells after COVID-19. About the study: Median timing of post-vaccine samples was 72 days after the second dose. Study observations and caveats: Clonal contraction was marked in infection- and vaccine-induced clones late after vaccination. Only a single clone (1 of 255 vaccine-induced clones in healthy vaccinees) cross-reacted with common cold coronaviruses.

ViraFEST used viral peptide pools to expand antigen-specific CD4+ T cells before sequencing. Subsequent to less than 13 days of culture, CD4+ T cells were isolated. All study participants received two doses of BNT162b2 or mRNA-1273 vaccine. Every well got around 2 million PBMC, which were grown with about 9.9 IU/ml IL-2 and around 10 ug/ml peptides. The CDR3 has 14 residues. Germline V lookup: CDR1 SGHRS, CDR2 YFSETQ. V lost 1 base and J lost 1, with 8 bases in between. Concerning this clone itself: Its target is not known.

The table came from immunoSEQ multiplex PCR; TCRdb's copy has only in-frame clones and leaves some out. The sample lists more than 15,000 clones, around 64% occurring once. Sequenced material: CD4+ T cells from PBMCs cultured with SARS-CoV-2 spike peptides, taken after COVID-19 vaccination. This receptor was identified in a human donor who received a COVID-19 vaccine. The genes are TRBV5-1 and TRBJ1-1, with D hard to call. The CDR3 coding sequence is TGCGCCAGCAGCTTGTCGGGTTCGAACACTGAAGCTTTCTTT. Translated: CASSLSGSNTEAFF.